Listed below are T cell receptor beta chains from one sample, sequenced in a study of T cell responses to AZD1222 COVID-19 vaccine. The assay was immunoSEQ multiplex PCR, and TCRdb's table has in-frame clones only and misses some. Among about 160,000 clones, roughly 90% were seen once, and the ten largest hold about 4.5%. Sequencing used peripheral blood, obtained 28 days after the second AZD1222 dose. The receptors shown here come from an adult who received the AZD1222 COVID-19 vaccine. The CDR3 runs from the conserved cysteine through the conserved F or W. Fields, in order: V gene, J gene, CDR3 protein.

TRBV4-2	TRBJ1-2	CASSQEGPGYTF
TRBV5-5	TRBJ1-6	CASSPSGTSDSPLHF
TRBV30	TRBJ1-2	CAWSTRGRGYTF
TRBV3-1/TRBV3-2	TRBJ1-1	CASSQMGQGAGNTEAFF
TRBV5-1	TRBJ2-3	CATRGTSGEDTQYF
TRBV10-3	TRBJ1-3	CAIRGDGSSGNTIYF
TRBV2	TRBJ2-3	CASYREVSTDTQYF
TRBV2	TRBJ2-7	CASSGAGRDSYEQYF
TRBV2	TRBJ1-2	CATQSQGAGTYGYTF
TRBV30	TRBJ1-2	CAWSRTGQGTYGYTF
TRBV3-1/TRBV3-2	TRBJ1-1	CASSQGGGAFF
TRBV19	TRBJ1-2	CASSKGDANYGSVTSYTF
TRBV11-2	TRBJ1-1	CASSIQTTEAFF
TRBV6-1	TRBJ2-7	CASSESLGTGGSYEQYF
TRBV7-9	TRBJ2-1	CASSLWGQTSYNEQFF
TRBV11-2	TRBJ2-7	CASSRDRVYEQYF
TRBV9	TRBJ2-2	CASTASITGELFF
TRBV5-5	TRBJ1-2	CASSFVVGGYTF
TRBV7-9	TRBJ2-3	CASSLVGGASTDTQYF
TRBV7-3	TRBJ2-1	CASSSGPTEQFF
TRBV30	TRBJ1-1	CAWLVGTEAFF
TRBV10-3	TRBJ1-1	CAISENRPTEAFF
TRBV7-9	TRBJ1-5	CASSLDDGHQPQHF
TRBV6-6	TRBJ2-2	CASSSSLNTGELFF
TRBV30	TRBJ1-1	CAWRAGHDNTEAFF
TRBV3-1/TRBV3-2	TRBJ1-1	CASSQTNTEAFF
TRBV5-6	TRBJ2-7	CASRSTGGEEQYF
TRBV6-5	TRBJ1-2	CASSQTGTRTIGYTF
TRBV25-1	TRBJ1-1	CASRGGTEAFF
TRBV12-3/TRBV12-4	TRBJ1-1	CASSLGARGAFF
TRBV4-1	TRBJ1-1	CASSQEGAFSTEAFF
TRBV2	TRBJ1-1	CASSADSNTEAFF
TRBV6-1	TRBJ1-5	CASSDLVTGLNQPQHF
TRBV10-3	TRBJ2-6	CAISQPQGIPTGANVLTF
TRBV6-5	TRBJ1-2	CATLLGARDSYGYTF
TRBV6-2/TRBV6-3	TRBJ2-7	CASSYPRTRDPYEQYF